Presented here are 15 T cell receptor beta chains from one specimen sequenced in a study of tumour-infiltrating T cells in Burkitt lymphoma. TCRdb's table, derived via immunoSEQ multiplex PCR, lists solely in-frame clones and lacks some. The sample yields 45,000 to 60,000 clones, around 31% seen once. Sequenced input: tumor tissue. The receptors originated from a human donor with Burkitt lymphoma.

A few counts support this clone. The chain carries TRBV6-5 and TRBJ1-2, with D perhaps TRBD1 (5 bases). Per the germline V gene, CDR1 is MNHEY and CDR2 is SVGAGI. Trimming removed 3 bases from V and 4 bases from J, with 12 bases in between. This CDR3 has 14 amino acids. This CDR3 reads CASSYSGPVYGYTF. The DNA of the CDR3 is TGTGCCAGCAGTTATTCGGGGCCTGTCTATGGCTACACCTTC.

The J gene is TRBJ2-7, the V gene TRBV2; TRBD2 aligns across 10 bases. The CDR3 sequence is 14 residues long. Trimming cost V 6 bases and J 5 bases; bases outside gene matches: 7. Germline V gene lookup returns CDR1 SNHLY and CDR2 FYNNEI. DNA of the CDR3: TGTGCCAGCAGCTCCGGGACTAGCGTCGACGAGCAGTACTTC. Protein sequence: CASSSGTSVDEQYF.

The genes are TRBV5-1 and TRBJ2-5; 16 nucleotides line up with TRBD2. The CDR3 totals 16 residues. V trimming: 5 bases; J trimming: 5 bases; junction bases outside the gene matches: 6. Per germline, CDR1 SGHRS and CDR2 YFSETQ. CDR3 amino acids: CASRDGTSGGAETQYF. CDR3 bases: TGCGCCAGCAGAGACGGGACTAGCGGGGGGGCTGAGACCCAGTACTTC.

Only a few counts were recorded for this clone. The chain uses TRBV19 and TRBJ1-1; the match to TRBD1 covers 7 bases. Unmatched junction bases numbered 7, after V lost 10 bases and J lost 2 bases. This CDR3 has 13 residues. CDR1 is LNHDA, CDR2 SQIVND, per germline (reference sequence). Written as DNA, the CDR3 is TGTGCCACCACAGGGGAGCTTAACACTGAAGCTTTCTTT. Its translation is CATTGELNTEAFF.

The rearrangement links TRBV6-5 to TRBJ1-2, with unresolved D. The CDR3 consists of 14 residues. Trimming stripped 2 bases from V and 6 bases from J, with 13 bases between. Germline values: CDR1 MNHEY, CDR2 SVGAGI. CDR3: CASSYRPLTHGYTF. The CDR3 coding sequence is TGTGCCAGCAGTTACAGGCCTCTGACCCATGGCTACACCTTC.

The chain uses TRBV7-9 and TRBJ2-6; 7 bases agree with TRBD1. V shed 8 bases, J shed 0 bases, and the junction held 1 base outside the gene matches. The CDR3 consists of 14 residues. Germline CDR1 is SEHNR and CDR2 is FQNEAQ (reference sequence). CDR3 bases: TGTGCCAGCCGGACAGGCTCTGGGGCCAACGTCCTGACTTTC. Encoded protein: CASRTGSGANVLTF.

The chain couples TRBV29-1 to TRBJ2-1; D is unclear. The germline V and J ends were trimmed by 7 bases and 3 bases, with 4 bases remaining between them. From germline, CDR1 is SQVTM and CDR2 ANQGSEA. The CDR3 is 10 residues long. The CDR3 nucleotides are TGCAGCGGCCGCTACAATGAGCAGTTCTTC. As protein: CSGRYNEQFF.

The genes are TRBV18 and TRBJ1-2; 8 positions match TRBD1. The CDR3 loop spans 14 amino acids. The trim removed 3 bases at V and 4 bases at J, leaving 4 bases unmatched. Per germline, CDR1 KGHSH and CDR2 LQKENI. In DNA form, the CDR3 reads TGTGCCAGCTCACCGAGCGGGACAGGCTATGGCTACACCTTC. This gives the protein CASSPSGTGYGYTF.

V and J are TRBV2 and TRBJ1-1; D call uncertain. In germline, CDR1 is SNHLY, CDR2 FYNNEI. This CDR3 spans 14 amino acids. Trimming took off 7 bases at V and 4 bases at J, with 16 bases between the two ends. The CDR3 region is CASNWAARGTEAFF. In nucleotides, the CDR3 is TGTGCCAGCAATTGGGCCGCCCGGGGCACTGAAGCTTTCTTT.

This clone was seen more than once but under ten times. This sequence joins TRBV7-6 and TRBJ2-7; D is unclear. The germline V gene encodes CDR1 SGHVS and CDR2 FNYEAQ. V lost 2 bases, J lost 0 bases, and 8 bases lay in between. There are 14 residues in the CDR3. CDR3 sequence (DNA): TGTGCCAGCAGCTTACTAGGTAGCTCCTACGAGCAGTACTTC. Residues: CASSLLGSSYEQYF.

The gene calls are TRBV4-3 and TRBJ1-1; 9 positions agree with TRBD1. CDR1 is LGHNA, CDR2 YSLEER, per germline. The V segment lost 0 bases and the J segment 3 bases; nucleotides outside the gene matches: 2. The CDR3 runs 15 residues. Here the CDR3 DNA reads TGCGCCAGCAGCCAAGAGGACAGGGGTGACACTGAAGCTTTCTTT. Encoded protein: CASSQEDRGDTEAFF.

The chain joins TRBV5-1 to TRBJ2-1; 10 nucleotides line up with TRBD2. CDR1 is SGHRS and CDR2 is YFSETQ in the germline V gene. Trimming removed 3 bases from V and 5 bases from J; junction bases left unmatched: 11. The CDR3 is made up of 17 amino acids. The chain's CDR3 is CASSSDPSGGANNEQFF. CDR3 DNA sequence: TGCGCCAGCAGCTCGGACCCTAGCGGGGGAGCGAACAATGAGCAGTTCTTC.

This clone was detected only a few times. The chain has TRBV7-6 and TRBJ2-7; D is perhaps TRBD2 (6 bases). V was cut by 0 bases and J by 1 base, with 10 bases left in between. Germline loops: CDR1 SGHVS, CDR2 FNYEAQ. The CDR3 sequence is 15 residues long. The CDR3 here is CASSLAHGGSYEQYF. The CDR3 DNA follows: TGTGCCAGCAGCTTAGCGCACGGGGGTTCCTACGAGCAGTACTTC.

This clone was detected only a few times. The CDR3 reads CASSLTGGSRQPQHF. DNA for the CDR3: TGTGCCAGCAGCCTAACAGGGGGCAGCAGGCAGCCCCAGCATTTT. The V gene is TRBV7-2, the J gene TRBJ1-5; TRBD1 agrees at 9 bases. CDR1 is SGHTA, CDR2 FQGNSA, per germline. This CDR3 region has 15 residues. V lost 5 bases to trimming and J lost 7 bases; unmatched junction nucleotides: 9.

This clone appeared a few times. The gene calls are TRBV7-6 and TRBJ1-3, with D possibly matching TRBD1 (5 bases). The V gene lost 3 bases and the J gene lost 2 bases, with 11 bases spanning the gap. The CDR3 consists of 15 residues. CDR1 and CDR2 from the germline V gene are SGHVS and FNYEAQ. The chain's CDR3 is CASSLGGGPGNTIYF. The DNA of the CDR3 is TGTGCCAGCAGCTTGGGCGGGGGACCTGGAAACACCATATATTTT.